This T cell receptor (beta chain) appears in the sequencing data of a study of identical twins. Study-wide results and caveats: Out-of-frame TCR alpha sharing observed in monozygotic twins exceeded model estimates. Part of the zero-insertion signal could reflect confounding by invariant MAIT and iNKT cells. Low generation probability was overrepresented in out-of-frame alpha sequences shared by twins.

All donors were healthy, and all were Caucasian. This clonotype was counted only a few times. Its target is not known. Each CDR3 protein is one row after TCRdb ran MiXCR on the 5' RACE reads. The table includes around 250,000 distinct CDR3 sequences, around 8.8% detected once. CDR1 and CDR2 from the germline V gene are DFQATT and SNEGSKA (reference sequence). The ends were cut back, 3 bases at V and 3 bases at J, with 16 bases in the middle. The CDR3 has 15 amino acids. The sample was also reused in another study, on yellow fever vaccine responses in identical twins.

The clonotype was recovered from a woman between 18 and 29 years old in good health. The V gene is TRBV20-1, the J gene TRBJ2-3; D tentatively fits TRBD1 or TRBD2 (6 bases each). Sample: CD8+ T cells sorted from blood. The CDR3 nucleotides read TGCAGTGCTAGCTACACCCAAGGGGGGACAGATACGCAGTATTTT. It is translated as CSASYTQGGTDTQYF.